This T cell receptor beta chain derives from a study of shared clonotypes between healthy human individuals. Study results and limitations: The study found 4.5% to 5% of naive CD4 clonotypes shared across a few donors.

In the case of this clone: Its antigen is currently unknown.

Only Caucasian adults living in Nashville, Tennessee made up the donor group. With 6 bases clipped from V and 6 bases from J, the junction kept 8 bases outside the gene matches. The CDR3 spans 15 residues. Per the germline V gene, CDR1 is MDHEN and CDR2 is SYDVKM. Sorted subsets were amplified in replicate PCRs using 150 to 250 ng DNA, 32,000 or so T cell genomes. The method was immunoSEQ multiplex PCR; TCRdb's version includes in-frame clones alone and lacks a portion of them. The profile covers about 1.1 million clones, with 70% to 80% appearing a single time and more than 0.85% taken by the ten largest.

Specimen: memory CD4+ T cells from PBMCs. Subset indicated: CD45RA-negative fraction. The chain recombines TRBV28 with TRBJ2-2, with 9 bases aligning to TRBD2. The source of this sequence is a man aged 18 to 30 in good health. Some clones in this sample may be carry-over from other donors' samples. Here the CDR3 reads CASSPHSGRPGELFF. In DNA form, the CDR3 reads TGTGCCAGCAGCCCACATAGCGGGAGACCCGGGGAGCTGTTTTTT.